This T cell receptor beta chain was recovered during a study of blood T cell repertoires in COVID-19. Study details: There were acute and convalescent COVID-19 samples, and they came from the United States, Italy and Spain.

Sequencing was performed with immunoSEQ multiplex PCR; in TCRdb, only in-frame clones are kept and a portion is missing. The data contain approximately 97,000 clones, about 80% of them singletons. CDR1 and CDR2 from the germline V gene are SGHTA and FQGNSA. V lost 0 bases and J lost 5, with 13 bases in between. This CDR3 has 15 residues. The sample consisted of peripheral blood. This clonotype was sampled from a human donor in a cohort sampled during active COVID-19. The chain is built from TRBV7-2 and TRBJ1-2; maybe TRBD1 (5 bases). The CDR3 DNA reads as TGTGCCAGCAGCTTAGCCGGCAGCCGGGGGTATGGCTACACCTTC. As protein: CASSLAGSRGYGYTF.